A single sample is the source of the 12 T cell receptor beta chains below, sequenced in a study of monozygotic twins with cystic fibrosis. Clones were read by immunoSEQ multiplex PCR, and TCRdb kept only the in-frame ones, dropping some. Of roughly 20,000 clones listed, about 97% were seen once; the top ten hold 1.9%. Material: blood. These receptors all stem from a woman aged 30 to 39 with cystic fibrosis.

The chain couples TRBV7-9 to TRBJ1-4, with a weak D call TRBD1 (5 bases). Trimming took 8 bases from V and 4 from J, leaving 17 bases between them. CDR1 SEHNR and CDR2 FQNEAQ come from the germline V gene (reference sequence). The CDR3 extends over 15 amino acids. The CDR3 sequence: CASARLGAGNEKLFF. For the CDR3, the DNA is TGTGCCAGCGCTCGGCTCGGGGCCGGTAATGAAAAACTGTTTTTT. Based on the CDR3 plus reference TRBV7-9 and TRBJ1-4, the full variable domain is DTGVSQNPRHKITKRGQNVTFRCDPISEHNRLYWYRQTLGQGPEFLTYFQNEAQLEKSRLLSDRFSAERPKGSFSTLEIQRTEQGDSAMYLCASARLGAGNEKLFFGSGTQLSVL.

The J gene is TRBJ2-3, the V gene TRBV5-1; D is uncertain. This CDR3 is 15 amino acids long. Trimming shortened V by 4 bases and J by 3 bases, and 15 bases separated the two germline ends. Looked up from germline, CDR1 is SGHRS and CDR2 is YFSETQ. As DNA, the CDR3 is TGCGCCAGCAGCCCCGGGTACAGTACAACAGATACGCAGTATTTT. Its protein product is CASSPGYSTTDTQYF.

The rearrangement joins TRBV5-6 to TRBJ1-5; D is uncertain. Looked up from germline, CDR1 is SGHDT and CDR2 is YYEEEE. The CDR3 length is 13 residues. V was trimmed by 2 bases and J by 7 bases, leaving 10 bases between them. The CDR3 nucleotides read TGTGCCAGCAGCTTAGGGTTCGGCCAGCCCCAGCATTTT. Its protein product is CASSLGFGQPQHF.

The chain couples TRBV5-8 to TRBJ2-3; D uncertain. The CDR3 covers 13 residues. V lost 2 bases, J lost 6 bases, and 10 bases lay in between. The germline V gene has CDR1 SGHTS and CDR2 YDEGEE. The CDR3 DNA sequence: TGTGCCAGCAGCTTCCGATTTGGGGATACGCAGTATTTT. Translating it yields CASSFRFGDTQYF. The full variable domain, in which reference TRBV5-8 and TRBJ2-3 provide the parts outside the CDR3, is EAGVTQSPTHLIKTRGQQATLRCSPISGHTSVYWYQQALGLGLQFLLWYDEGEERNRGNFPPRFSGRQFPNYSSELNVNALELEDSALYLCASSFRFGDTQYFGPGTRLTVL.

V is TRBV27 and J is TRBJ1-5; 8 positions match TRBD1. The CDR3 has 19 residues. The germline gives CDR1 MNHEY, CDR2 SMNVEV (reference sequence). V was pared by 6 bases and J by 4 bases, with 20 bases of the junction left unmatched. DNA of the CDR3: TGTGCCAGCAGATCAACCTACAGGGGGGAATGGATTAGGAATCAGCCCCAGCATTTT. Its protein is CASRSTYRGEWIRNQPQHF.

The V and J genes are TRBV27 and TRBJ1-6, with D possibly TRBD1 on 6 matching bases. Germline V gene data show CDR1 as MNHEY and CDR2 as SMNVEV (reference sequence). The CDR3 extends over 16 amino acids. V lost 0 bases, J lost 6 bases, and 12 bases lay in between. The CDR3 loop reads CASSLSMGARNSPLHF. In DNA, the CDR3 is TGTGCCAGCAGTTTATCGATGGGGGCGCGTAATTCACCCCTCCACTTT.

This chain connects TRBV18 to TRBJ2-7; a weak D match, TRBD2 (6 bases). V lost 6 bases to trimming and J lost 2 bases, with 14 bases between them. This CDR3 contains 14 residues. Germline V lookup: CDR1 KGHSH, CDR2 LQKENI. The DNA of the CDR3 is TGTGCCAGCTCGAGAGGACTATTCCCCTACGAGCAGTACTTC. It yields the protein CASSRGLFPYEQYF. Complete variable domain (other parts from reference TRBV18 and TRBJ2-7): NAGVMQNPRHLVRRRGQEARLRCSPMKGHSHVYWYRQLPEEGLKFMVYLQKENIIDESGMPKERFSAEFPKEGPSILRIQQVVRGDSAAYFCASSRGLFPYEQYFGPGTRLTVT.

The chain uses TRBV6-6 and TRBJ2-5; TRBD1 matches at 10 bases. Germline V gene lookup returns CDR1 MNHNY and CDR2 SVGAGI (reference sequence). This CDR3 comprises 16 residues. With V trimmed by 2 bases and J by 5 bases, 8 bases remained unmatched. In DNA, the CDR3 is TGTGCCAGCAGTTACCGCGTGGGACAGGGGATGGAGACCCAGTACTTC. It is translated as CASSYRVGQGMETQYF.

The V gene is TRBV5-5, the J gene TRBJ1-2, with D possibly being TRBD1 (6 bases). V was trimmed by 4 bases and J by 0 bases, leaving 13 bases between them. The CDR3 is made up of 15 amino acids. The germline V gene encodes CDR1 SGHKS and CDR2 YYEKEE (reference sequence). The CDR3, as DNA: TGTGCCAGCAGCCTCGGACAGAGAGCTAACTATGGCTACACCTTC. This sequence encodes CASSLGQRANYGYTF.

V usage is TRBV4-1 and J usage is TRBJ1-3; D is possibly TRBD1 (5 bases). V shed 2 bases and J shed 4 bases, with 9 bases lying between them. The CDR3 length is 14 residues. CDR1 and CDR2 from the germline V gene are MGHRA and YSYEKL. The CDR3 loop reads CASSQQGGGNTIYF. Written as DNA, the CDR3 is TGCGCCAGCAGCCAACAGGGCGGAGGAAACACCATATATTTT.

The rearrangement links TRBV6-1 to TRBJ2-1; the match to TRBD2 covers 13 bases. CDR1 and CDR2 (germline): MNHNS, SASEGT. The trim removed 4 bases at V and 8 bases at J, leaving 5 bases unmatched. This CDR3 spans 15 amino acids. This CDR3 is CASSGLAGGFYEQFF. DNA for the CDR3: TGTGCCAGCAGTGGACTAGCGGGGGGCTTCTATGAGCAGTTCTTC.

The J gene is TRBJ2-3, the V gene TRBV19, with 9 bases aligning to TRBD2. This CDR3 comprises 18 residues. The V segment lost 3 bases and the J segment 0 bases; nucleotides outside the gene matches: 10. Germline CDR1 is LNHDA and CDR2 is SQIVND (reference sequence). CDR3 protein: CASSMPVVRGGSTDTQYF. The CDR3 DNA is TGTGCCAGTAGTATGCCGGTGGTGCGGGGGGGCAGCACAGATACGCAGTATTTT. Together with reference TRBV19 and TRBJ2-3, the CDR3 gives the full variable domain: DGGITQSPKYLFRKEGQNVTLSCEQNLNHDAMYWYRQDPGQGLRLIYYSQIVNDFQKGDIAEGYSVSREKKESFPLTVTSAQKNPTAFYLCASSMPVVRGGSTDTQYFGPGTRLTVL.